This paragraph reports one T cell receptor (beta chain). This clonotype was detected only once. It lacks a known antigen. Base qualities are missing; no much larger clone stands one base away. The library was prepared using 5' RACE. Sequencing was performed on an Illumina HiSeq 2500. A second PCR of about 7 to 12 cycles was run with a J-beta primer mix and a sample-barcoded 5' primer. A unique molecular identifier was introduced onto each TCR beta cDNA molecule by a template-switch 5' adaptor carrying 12 random nucleotides. At least 3 million CDR3-containing paired-end reads were obtained from each sample. First-strand cDNA was synthesized from all RNA with the Mint cDNA synthesis kit, primed by a TRBC-specific oligonucleotide. After uracil-DNA glycosylase treatment, a first 18-cycle PCR used universal primers M1SS and BC2_uni_R on all cDNA. For the original study's pipeline: For normalization, 1 million high-quality reads were randomly selected from each sample, with every read carrying a distinct molecular identifier. Instead of being binned into consensus sequences, reads with shared molecular identifiers were discarded. CDR3 identification, clonotype clustering and error correction used MiTCR with a Q25 quality threshold and the strictest error-elimination algorithm. Lower-bound total TCR beta diversity was estimated with a nonparametric unseen species model using Euler transformation. TCRdb itself trimmed the public reads at Q25 with fastp, ran MiXCR and retained productive beta chains. Each record represents a unique CDR3 protein, reported with the most common genes and DNA among its rows. The V and J calls and clone size come from TCRdb's table, not from the authors' own analysis. The sample table records hundreds of thousands of distinct CDR3 sequences; roughly 25% of these occur just once. The ten biggest clones cover 9.4% of the sample.

Systemically healthy Caucasian individuals from Russia, some 38 in total and aged roughly 6 to 100 years, were included as donors. About 10 milliliters of peripheral blood were drawn from each donor into EDTA-treated Vacutainer tubes. Ficoll-Paque density-gradient centrifugation was used to isolate PBMCs, with at least 6 million obtained per sample. Trizol reagent was used to extract total RNA from PBMCs, with at least 6 micrograms per sample. For every donor, an aliquot of PBMCs went through flow cytometry to measure the percentages of naive CD45RAhigh/CD27high T cells. This sample was taken from a study of blood T cells in healthy people across ages (dated by TCRdb to about 2015). Regarding the research as a whole: In model experiments, template switching captured roughly one uniquely barcoded TCR beta cDNA molecule for every two T cells. The donors were divided into four age groups: young (average about 15 years), middle-aged (around 37), aged (approximately 59) and long-lived (around 87). For two donors (one aged 18 to 29 and one aged 80 or older), the study analyzed two additional independent replicas of 1 million unique cDNA reads from the same blood draw. Age-related changes in TCR beta repertoire diversity were measured in the study by deep sequencing normalized with unique cDNA molecular identifiers. The research as a whole found: Because donor CMV infection status was unknown, age-related changes in expanded clonotypes were potentially confounded. There was a strong correlation between observed TCR beta diversity and the percentage of naive T cells measured by flow cytometry. Total diversity estimates from one million sequenced T cells were considered lower bounds and underestimates. Compared with the aged group, the long-lived group had more naive CD4+ T cells, fewer expanded clones and increased TCR diversity, a pattern suggesting age selection. Because profiling used bulk unsorted PBMCs, naive and antigen-experienced compartments could not be compared conclusively. Observed TCR beta diversity per million T cells fell roughly linearly with age, and a significant reduction was already apparent by age about 43.

Taken from the germline V gene (reference sequence), the CDR1 and CDR2 loops are DFQATT and SNEGSKA. The CDR3, from cysteine to phenylalanine, totals 15 residues. Solely the CDR3 DNA is kept, with 45 bases framed from the first base. V and J are trimmed by 3 bases and 3 bases, and the gene matches miss 4 bases of the junction. The same data also contributed to another study, on T cells of mothers and their children. The second study's authors report: The donors were nine systemically healthy Caucasian individuals, made up of three mothers and their six children. cDNA synthesis used all of the extracted RNA, with around 1.6 ug of RNA in each 15 ul reaction. Sample barcodes and 2-4 random nucleotides were added via the M1S primer in the second PCR. Each mother yielded over 9 million TCR beta CDR3 reads and each child about 3 million reads. Thymic selection shapes the output of TCR recombination in a similar way in related and unrelated pairs, and inherited differences have a minor effect. Normalized repertoire overlap was always found to be slightly, but never significantly, higher in related mother-child pairs than in unrelated mother-child pairs. With a sensitivity of about 100 clones per million clonotypes, no persistent microchimeric T cell clones were detected. Deep NGS was used in the study to compare the TCR beta repertoires of mothers and children and to look for features that separate related mother-child pairs from unrelated individuals. On average, the children were roughly 11 +/- 4 years old, while the mothers were approximately 40 +/- 4 years old. Libraries were sequenced on Illumina HiSeq 2000 with 100+100 nt paired-end reads after adapter ligation with NEBNext reagents. To prevent cross-contamination, the mother and child libraries were prepared a month apart and were sequenced in separate runs. Between roughly 500,000 and 2,300,000 distinct TCR beta clonotypes were identified per donor. Naive TCR beta clonotypes were estimated from low-frequency clonotypes matched to each donor's FACS-determined naive share, without sorting.

The sample consisted of blood. The chain is encoded by TRBV20-1 joined to TRBJ2-1, and TRBD2 matches 11 of the central bases. The clonotype was recovered from a boy younger than 18 in good health. The DNA is TGCAGTGCTAGCCCCGGACTAGCGGGCTACAATGAGCAGTTCTTC. This encodes CSASPGLAGYNEQFF.